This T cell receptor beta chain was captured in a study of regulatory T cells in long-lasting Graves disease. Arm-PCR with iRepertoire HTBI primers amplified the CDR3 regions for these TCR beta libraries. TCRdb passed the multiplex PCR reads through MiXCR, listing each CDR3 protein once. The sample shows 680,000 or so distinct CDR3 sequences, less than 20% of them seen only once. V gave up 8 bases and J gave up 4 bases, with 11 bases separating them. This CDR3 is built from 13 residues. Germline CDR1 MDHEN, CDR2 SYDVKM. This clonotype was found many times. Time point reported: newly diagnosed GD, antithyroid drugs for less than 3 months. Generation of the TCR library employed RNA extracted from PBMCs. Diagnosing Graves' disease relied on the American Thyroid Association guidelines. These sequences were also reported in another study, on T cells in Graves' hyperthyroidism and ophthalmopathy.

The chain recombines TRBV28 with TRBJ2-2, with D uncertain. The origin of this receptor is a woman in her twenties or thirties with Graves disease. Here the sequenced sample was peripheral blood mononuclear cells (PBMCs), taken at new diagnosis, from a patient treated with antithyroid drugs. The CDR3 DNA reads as TGTGCCAGCGCGACCGTCCTCACCGGGGAGCTGTTTTTT. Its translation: CASATVLTGELFF.